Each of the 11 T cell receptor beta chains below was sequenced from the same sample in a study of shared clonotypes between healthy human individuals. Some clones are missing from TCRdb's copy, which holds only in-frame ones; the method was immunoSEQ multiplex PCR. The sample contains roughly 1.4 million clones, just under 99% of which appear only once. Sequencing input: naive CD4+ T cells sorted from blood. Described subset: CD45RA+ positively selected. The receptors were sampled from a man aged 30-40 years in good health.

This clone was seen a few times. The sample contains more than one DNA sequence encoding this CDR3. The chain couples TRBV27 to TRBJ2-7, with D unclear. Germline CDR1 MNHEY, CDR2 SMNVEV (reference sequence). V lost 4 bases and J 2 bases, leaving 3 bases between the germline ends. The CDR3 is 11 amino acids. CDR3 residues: CASSSTYEQYF. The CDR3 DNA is TGTGCCAGCAGTTCCACCTACGAGCAGTACTTC.

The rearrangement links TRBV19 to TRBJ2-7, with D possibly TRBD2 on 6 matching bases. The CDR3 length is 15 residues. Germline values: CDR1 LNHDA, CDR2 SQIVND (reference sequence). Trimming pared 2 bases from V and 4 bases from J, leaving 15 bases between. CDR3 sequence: CASSIPGGNWYEQYF. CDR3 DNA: TGTGCCAGTAGTATACCTGGCGGGAATTGGTACGAGCAGTACTTC.

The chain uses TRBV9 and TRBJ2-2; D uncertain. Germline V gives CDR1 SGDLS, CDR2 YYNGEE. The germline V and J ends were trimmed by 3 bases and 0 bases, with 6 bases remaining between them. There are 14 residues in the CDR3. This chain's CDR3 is CASSDRANTGELFF. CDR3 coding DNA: TGTGCCAGCAGCGATAGAGCGAACACCGGGGAGCTGTTTTTT.

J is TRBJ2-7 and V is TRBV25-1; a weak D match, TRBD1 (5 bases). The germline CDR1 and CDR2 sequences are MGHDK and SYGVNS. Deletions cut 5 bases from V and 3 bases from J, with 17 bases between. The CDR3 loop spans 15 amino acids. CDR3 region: CASSSSHQGGYEQYF. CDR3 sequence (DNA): TGTGCCAGCAGTTCCTCCCACCAGGGCGGCTACGAGCAGTACTTC.

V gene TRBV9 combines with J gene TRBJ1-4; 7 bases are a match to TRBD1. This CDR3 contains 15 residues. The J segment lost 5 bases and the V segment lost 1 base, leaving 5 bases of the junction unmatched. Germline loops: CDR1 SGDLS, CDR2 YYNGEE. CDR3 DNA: TGTGCCAGCAGCGTACAGACAGGGATAAATGAAAAACTGTTTTTT. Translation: CASSVQTGINEKLFF.

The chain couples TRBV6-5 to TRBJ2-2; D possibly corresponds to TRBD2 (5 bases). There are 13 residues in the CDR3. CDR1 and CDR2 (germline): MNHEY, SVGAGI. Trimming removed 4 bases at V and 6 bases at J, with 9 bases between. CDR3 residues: CASSFSDSGELFF. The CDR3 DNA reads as TGTGCCAGCAGTTTTAGCGACTCCGGGGAGCTGTTTTTT.

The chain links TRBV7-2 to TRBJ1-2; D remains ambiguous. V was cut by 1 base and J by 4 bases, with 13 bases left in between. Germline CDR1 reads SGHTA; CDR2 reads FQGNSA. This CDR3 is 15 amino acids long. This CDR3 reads CASSLVGVLSYGYTF. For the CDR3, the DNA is TGTGCCAGCAGCTTAGTCGGGGTACTAAGCTATGGCTACACCTTC. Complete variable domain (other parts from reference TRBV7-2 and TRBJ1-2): GAGVSQSPSNKVTEKGKDVELRCDPISGHTALYWYRQSLGQGLEFLIYFQGNSAPDKSGLPSDRFSAERTGGSVSTLTIQRTQQEDSAVYLCASSLVGVLSYGYTFGSGTRLTVV.

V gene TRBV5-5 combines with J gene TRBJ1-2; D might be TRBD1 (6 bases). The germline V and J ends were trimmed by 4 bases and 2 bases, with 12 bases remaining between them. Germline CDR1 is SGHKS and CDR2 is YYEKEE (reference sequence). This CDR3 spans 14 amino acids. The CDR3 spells CASSSTGLNYGYTF. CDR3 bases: TGTGCCAGCAGCAGTACAGGGCTGAACTATGGCTACACCTTC.

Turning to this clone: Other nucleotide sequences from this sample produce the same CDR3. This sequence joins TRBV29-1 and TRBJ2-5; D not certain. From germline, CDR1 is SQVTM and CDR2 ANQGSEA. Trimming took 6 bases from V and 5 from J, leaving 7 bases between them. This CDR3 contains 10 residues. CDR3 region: CSVVAETQYF. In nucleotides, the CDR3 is TGCAGCGTCGTCGCCGAGACCCAGTACTTC. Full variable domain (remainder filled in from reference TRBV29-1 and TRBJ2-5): SAVISQKPSRDICQRGTSLTIQCQVDSQVTMMFWYRQQPGQSLTLIATANQGSEATYESGFVIDKFPISRPNLTFSTLTVSNMSPEDSSIYLCSVVAETQYFGPGTRLLVL.

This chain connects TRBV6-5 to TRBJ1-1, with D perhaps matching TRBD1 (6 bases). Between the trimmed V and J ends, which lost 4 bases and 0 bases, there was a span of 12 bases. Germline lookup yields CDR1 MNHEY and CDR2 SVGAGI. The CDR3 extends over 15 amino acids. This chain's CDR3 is CASSSSGQLNTEAFF. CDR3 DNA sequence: TGTGCCAGCAGTTCTAGTGGACAGCTGAACACTGAAGCTTTCTTT.

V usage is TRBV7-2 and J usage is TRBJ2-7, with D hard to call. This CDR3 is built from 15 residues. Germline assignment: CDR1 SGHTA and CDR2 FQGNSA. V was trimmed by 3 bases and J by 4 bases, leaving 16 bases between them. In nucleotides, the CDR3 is TGTGCCAGCAGCTTCGGTTCCTCGTATGCGTACGAGCAGTACTTC. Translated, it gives CASSFGSSYAYEQYF.